This TCR beta chain originates from a study of OX40 agonist ivuxolimab in advanced cancers. Some background on the complete study: Ivuxolimab, which targeted the costimulatory receptor OX40 (CD134), was an agonistic, fully human IgG2 monoclonal antibody. Intravenous ivuxolimab was administered to patients every 2 weeks at six dose levels: 0.01, 0.1, 0.3, 1.5, 3 and 10 mg/kg. Among the roughly 52 dose-escalation patients, about 20 had hepatocellular carcinoma, around 15 melanoma, 9 renal cell carcinoma and 9 head and neck cancer. The dose-escalation cohort was over 70% male with a mean age of roughly 60 years, ranging from 23 to 79. Prior anti-PD-1, anti-PD-L1 or anti-CTLA-4 therapy was permitted, and checkpoint inhibitors had been received by approximately 39% of dose-escalation patients. Three dose-escalation patients achieved partial responses, one with hepatocellular carcinoma and two with cutaneous melanoma. Peripheral TCRbeta sequencing aimed to test whether ivuxolimab altered TCR sequence diversity and caused clonal T-cell expansion. The paper describes the monotherapy dose-escalation part (N of about 47 patients) of the phase I trial of ivuxolimab. Overall results and qualifications from the work: Partial responders in the 0.1-3.0 mg/kg groups had among the lowest normalized peripheral clonal expansion, especially among CD8+ T cells. Antigen specificity was not determined for the clonally expanded peripheral T cells. Low levels of normalized T-cell clonal expansion were also seen in some patients who did not respond. At doses of 0.1 to 3.0 mg/kg, clonal expansion of both CD4+ and CD8+ blood T cells was observed from baseline to week 6. After ivuxolimab, expanded clones were on average more numerous among CD8+ T cells than among CD4+ T cells.

For sequencing of the TCRbeta CDR3 region, genomic DNA was extracted from the sorted cells. The immunoSEQ Assay was used for sequencing of TCRbeta CDR3 regions. TCRdb provides this immuneACCESS table in a form limited to in-frame rearrangements. Some clones are lacking; in checked studies, under half of them reflect an unresolved V gene, and why the rest are absent is not known. The sample table records tens of thousands of clones; roughly nine tenths of these occur just once. The ten most abundant clones make up approximately 0.2% of the sample. The trial excluded patients who had a history of autoimmune disease or who were on systemic immunosuppression. In every dose cohort, peripheral blood was drawn for TCR sequencing at baseline, cycle 4 day 1, and cycle 7 day 1. Samples came from an open-label, multicenter, first-in-human phase I dose-escalation trial of ivuxolimab. Adults with locally advanced or metastatic head and neck squamous cell, hepatocellular, melanoma or renal cell carcinoma were enrolled in the trial. CD4+ and CD8+ T cells were sorted separately from peripheral blood before TCR sequencing.

CDR1 and CDR2, looked up from the germline V gene (reference sequence), are LNHDA and SQIVND. Measured from the cysteine to the phenylalanine, the CDR3 is 11 residues long. The only DNA kept is the CDR3, 33 bases in frame from the first base. With respect to this clone: It lacks a known antigen. At one boundary the junction diverges from the germline segment, which might be a read error.

The sequence was obtained from an adult with an advanced solid tumor such as melanoma, head and neck, liver or kidney cancer. The chain couples TRBV19 to TRBJ2-7; the best D guess is TRBD1, with 6 bases matching. Source: CD4+ or CD8+ T cells sorted from blood, taken in a trial of the OX40 agonist ivuxolimab. The DNA is as follows: TGTGCCAGTAGTGATCGGACAGTCCTGGATTTC. This encodes CASSDRTVLDF.